This TCR beta chain was documented in a study of blood T cell repertoires in COVID-19. On the study more broadly: Nucleic acid was either cDNA or gDNA, and it came from T cells, B-cell-depleted T cells, or PBMCs.

Original processing methods: Reference gene primer amplification gave estimated nucleated cell counts. Data came from immunoSEQ multiplex PCR; TCRdb stores just in-frame clones and leaves some out. V, J and clone size are those of that table, while D and trimming were read from the DNA. Among about 310,000 clones listed, 90% were seen once. This CDR3 has 16 amino acids. Losses at the gene ends were 7 bases for V and 3 bases for J; bases not matched to a gene: 12. CDR1 and CDR2 from the germline V gene are LNHDA and SQIVND (reference sequence). This sequence joins TRBV19 and TRBJ2-3, with TRBD2 matching 8 bases. Source material: peripheral blood. This TCR was sampled from a woman aged 35 to 49 with COVID-19, enrolled during active disease. Written as DNA, the CDR3 is TGTGCCAGTACCTCTCCCCCGGGAGGGCCTACAGATACGCAGTATTTT. Translated, it gives CASTSPPGGPTDTQYF. The whole variable domain, remainder taken from reference TRBV19 and TRBJ2-3, is DGGITQSPKYLFRKEGQNVTLSCEQNLNHDAMYWYRQDPGQGLRLIYYSQIVNDFQKGDIAEGYSVSREKKESFPLTVTSAQKNPTAFYLCASTSPPGGPTDTQYFGPGTRLTVL.